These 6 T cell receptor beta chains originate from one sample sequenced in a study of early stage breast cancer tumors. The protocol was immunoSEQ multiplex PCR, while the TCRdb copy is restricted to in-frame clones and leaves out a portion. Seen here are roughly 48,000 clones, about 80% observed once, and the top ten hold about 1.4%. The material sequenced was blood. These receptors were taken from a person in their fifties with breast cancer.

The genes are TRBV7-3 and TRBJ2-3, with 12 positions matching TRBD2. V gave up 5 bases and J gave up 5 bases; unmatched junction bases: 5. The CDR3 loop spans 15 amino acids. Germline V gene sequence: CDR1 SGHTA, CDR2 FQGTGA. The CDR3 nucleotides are TGTGCCAGCAGCACATCTAGCGGGAGGGAAGATACGCAGTATTTT. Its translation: CASSTSSGREDTQYF.

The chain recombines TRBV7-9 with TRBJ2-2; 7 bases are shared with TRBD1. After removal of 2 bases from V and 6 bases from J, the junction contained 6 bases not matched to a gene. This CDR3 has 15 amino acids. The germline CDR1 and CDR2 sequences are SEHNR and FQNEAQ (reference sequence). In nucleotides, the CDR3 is TGTGCCAGCAGCTTAAAGGGGGCCCTACCCGGGGAGCTGTTTTTT. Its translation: CASSLKGALPGELFF.

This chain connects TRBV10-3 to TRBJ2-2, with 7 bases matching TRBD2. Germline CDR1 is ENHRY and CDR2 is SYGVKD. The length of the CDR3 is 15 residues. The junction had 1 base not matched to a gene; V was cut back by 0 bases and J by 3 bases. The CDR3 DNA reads TGTGCCATCAGTGAGTCGGCGGGGGACACCGGGGAGCTGTTTTTT. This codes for CAISESAGDTGELFF.

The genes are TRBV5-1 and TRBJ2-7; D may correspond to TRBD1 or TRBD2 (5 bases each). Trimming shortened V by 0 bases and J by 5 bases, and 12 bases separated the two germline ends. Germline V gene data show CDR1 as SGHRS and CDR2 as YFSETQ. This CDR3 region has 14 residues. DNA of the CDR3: TGCGCCAGCAGCTTGGAGGGGAGAGGCCACGAGCAGTACTTC. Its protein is CASSLEGRGHEQYF. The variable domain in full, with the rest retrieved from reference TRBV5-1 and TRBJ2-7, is KAGVTQTPRYLIKTRGQQVTLSCSPISGHRSVSWYQQTPGQGLQFLFEYFSETQRNKGNFPGRFSGRQFSNSRSEMNVSTLELGDSALYLCASSLEGRGHEQYFGPGTRLTVT.

CDR3 amino acids: CASSNGEYNEQFF. CDR3 sequence (DNA): TGCGCCAGCAGTAATGGCGAGTACAATGAGCAGTTCTTC. This chain uses TRBV5-1 with TRBJ2-1, with no clear D. The germline gives CDR1 SGHRS, CDR2 YFSETQ. Trimming took 5 bases from V and 4 from J, leaving 10 bases between them. The CDR3 has 13 amino acids. Full variable domain (rest looked up from reference TRBV5-1 and TRBJ2-1): KAGVTQTPRYLIKTRGQQVTLSCSPISGHRSVSWYQQTPGQGLQFLFEYFSETQRNKGNFPGRFSGRQFSNSRSEMNVSTLELGDSALYLCASSNGEYNEQFFGPGTRLTVL.

Written as DNA, the CDR3 is TGTGCCAGCAGTGTAGAGATCCACAATCAGCCCCAGCATTTT. The encoded protein is CASSVEIHNQPQHF. The genes are TRBV6-6 and TRBJ1-5; D unresolved. CDR1 and CDR2 from the germline V gene are MNHNY and SVGAGI (reference sequence). The CDR3 is 14 amino acids. Trimming took off 5 bases at V and 3 bases at J, with 11 bases between the two ends.